The next 11 T cell receptor beta chains were all read from a single sample in a study of blood T cell repertoires in COVID-19. Sequencing used immunoSEQ multiplex PCR; TCRdb keeps in-frame clones, though not all of them. The table has about 350,000 clones, 88% seen once. Material for sequencing was PBMCs or T cells enriched from blood (not recorded which). These receptor sequences come from a woman in her twenties or thirties who had been exposed to COVID-19.

The CDR3 reads CASTLLGSPGNTIYF. CDR3 sequence (DNA): TGTGCCAGTACCCTGCTTGGGAGCCCTGGAAACACCATATATTTT. The V call is TRBV19, the J call TRBJ1-3; D gene ambiguous. The CDR3 runs to 15 residues. Germline lookup yields CDR1 LNHDA and CDR2 SQIVND (reference sequence). The ends were cut back, 7 bases at V and 2 bases at J, with 15 bases in the middle.

This clone was seen only a few times. V and J are TRBV9 and TRBJ2-7; a weak D match, TRBD1 (6 bases). The germline V gene has CDR1 SGDLS and CDR2 YYNGEE. CDR3 length: 17 amino acids. The germline V and J ends were trimmed by 4 bases and 7 bases, with 27 bases remaining between them. The CDR3 reads CASSSSAWVTGIGEQYF. CDR3 nucleotide sequence: TGTGCCAGCAGCTCATCCGCATGGGTCACAGGGATAGGGGAGCAGTACTTC.

This clone came up once. The chain uses TRBV5-3 and TRBJ2-1; 7 positions match TRBD2. TRBV5-3 is placed among ORFs of uncertain function. CDR3 length: 15 residues. V was pared by 0 bases and J by 3 bases, with 3 bases of the junction left unmatched. CDR3 region: CARSLVRELYNEQFF. In DNA form, the CDR3 reads TGTGCCAGAAGCTTGGTGCGGGAGCTCTACAATGAGCAGTTCTTC.

This clone was seen once. In nucleotides, the CDR3 is TGTGCCATCAGTGAGGTAAAAGAGACCCAGTACTTC. It encodes CAISEVKETQYF. The chain uses TRBV10-3 and TRBJ2-5; D not certain. CDR1 ENHRY and CDR2 SYGVKD come from the germline V gene. Trimming stripped 2 bases from V and 3 bases from J, with 4 bases between. The CDR3 runs 12 residues.

The chain employs TRBV11-2 and TRBJ1-2; D is uncertain. V shed 5 bases and J shed 3 bases, with 10 bases lying between them. The CDR3 consists of 13 residues. Germline CDR1 is SGHAT and CDR2 is FQNNGV. The chain's CDR3 is CASSAQRHYGYTF. The CDR3 DNA is TGTGCCAGCAGCGCCCAGCGGCACTATGGCTACACCTTC.

The chain is built from TRBV2 and TRBJ1-5, with 7 bases lining up with TRBD1. V was pared by 7 bases and J by 9 bases, with 9 bases of the junction left unmatched. CDR1 and CDR2 (germline): SNHLY, FYNNEI. CDR3 size: 13 residues. The CDR3: CASTRQGPGPQHF. DNA for the CDR3: TGTGCCAGCACCCGACAGGGCCCAGGGCCCCAGCATTTT.

This rearrangement joins TRBV3-1 (or the pseudogene TRBV3-2) to TRBJ2-1, with 7 bases that match TRBD2. The CDR3 sequence is 13 residues long. The germline V gene encodes CDR1 LGHDT and CDR2 YNNKEL (reference sequence). J was trimmed by 3 bases and V by 6 bases; bases with no gene match: 2. The CDR3 nucleotides are TGTGCCAGCAGTCTAGCGGACTACAATGAGCAGTTCTTC. This encodes CASSLADYNEQFF.

The chain carries TRBV7-8 and TRBJ2-3; possible D gene TRBD1, 6 bases. V was pared by 1 base and J by 5 bases, with 13 bases between. This CDR3 spans 15 amino acids. Germline assignment: CDR1 SGHVS and CDR2 FQNEAQ. CDR3 in amino acids: CASSLGSIQGDTQYF. The DNA for the CDR3 is TGTGCCAGCAGCTTAGGTTCCATACAGGGAGATACGCAGTATTTT.

V and J are TRBV11-2 and TRBJ2-7; TRBD1 matches at 8 bases. After removal of 1 base from V and 0 bases from J, the junction contained 2 bases not matched to a gene. This CDR3 spans 15 amino acids. The germline V gene has CDR1 SGHAT and CDR2 FQNNGV. CDR3: CASSLAQGVSYEQYF. CDR3 bases: TGTGCCAGCAGCTTAGCACAGGGGGTCTCCTACGAGCAGTACTTC.

J is TRBJ1-6 and V is TRBV11-2; possibly TRBD1 for D (5 bases). Looked up from germline, CDR1 is SGHAT and CDR2 is FQNNGV. The V end lost 3 bases, the J end lost 10 bases, and 13 bases lay between the germline ends. The CDR3 is made up of 14 amino acids. The CDR3 loop is CASSFRTLSSPLHF. CDR3 DNA: TGTGCCAGCAGCTTCCGGACACTTTCCTCACCCCTCCACTTT.

The chain recombines TRBV12-5 with TRBJ2-7; TRBD2 aligns across 8 bases. V trimming: 5 bases; J trimming: 4 bases; junction bases outside the gene matches: 13. The CDR3 extends over 16 amino acids. CDR1 LGHNT and CDR2 FRNRAP come from the germline V gene. The CDR3 sequence is CASGLGGGGRRYEQYF. In nucleotides, the CDR3 is TGTGCTAGTGGTCTCGGTGGTGGCGGGAGGAGATACGAGCAGTACTTC.